This TCR beta chain was profiled in a study of T cells in Graves' hyperthyroidism and ophthalmopathy. Uncontrolled infection, other autoimmune disease, pregnancy or lactation led to exclusion. Study conclusions and caveats: Ophthalmopathy onset followed model prediction by a median about six months.

A word on this clonotype: The antigen is undetermined.

The CDR3 regions of TCR beta were amplified from RNA transcripts. Researchers ran a first-round RT-PCR on the TCR CDR3 using the HTBI primer set. TCRdb re-called the multiplex PCR reads with MiXCR, one entry per CDR3 protein. The data show 350,000 or so distinct CDR3 sequences, around a sixth seen once. The germline V and J ends were trimmed by 0 bases and 1 base, with 11 bases remaining between them. The CDR3 contains 16 residues. The germline V gene has CDR1 SGHNT and CDR2 YYREEE (reference sequence). The chain carries TRBV5-4 and TRBJ2-1; D is possibly TRBD1 (5 bases). The sample comprised blood. This receptor was obtained from a woman aged 50 to 60 with Graves' hyperthyroidism. The CDR3: CASSLEGIGSYNEQFF. CDR3 DNA sequence: TGTGCCAGCAGCTTGGAGGGGATAGGGTCCTACAATGAGCAGTTCTTC.